Shown below are 32 T cell receptor beta chains from a single sample sequenced in a study of blood T cell repertoires in COVID-19. The method was immunoSEQ multiplex PCR; TCRdb's version includes in-frame clones alone and lacks a portion of them. The sample holds around 230,000 clones, about four fifths seen once. Source material: peripheral blood. The receptors were gathered from a woman aged 35 to 49 with active or convalescent COVID-19.

The chain recombines TRBV11-2 with TRBJ2-7; TRBD2 is a possible D gene (5 bases). The V and J ends lost 3 bases and 1 base respectively, with 19 bases between them. The germline gives CDR1 SGHAT, CDR2 FQNNGV. This CDR3 contains 17 residues. CDR3 amino acids: CASSFTVTKFISYEQYF. The CDR3 DNA sequence: TGTGCCAGCAGCTTTACTGTGACTAAATTTATTTCCTACGAGCAGTACTTC.

V gene TRBV2 combines with J gene TRBJ2-3; the match to TRBD2 covers 7 bases. Germline-derived CDR1 and CDR2 are SNHLY and FYNNEI. After removal of 9 bases from V and 0 bases from J, the junction contained 12 bases not matched to a gene. CDR3 length equals 16 residues. CDR3 DNA sequence: TGTGCCAGAACCCGAACGGGGGGTAGAAGCACAGATACGCAGTATTTT. This encodes CARTRTGGRSTDTQYF.

The J gene is TRBJ1-3, the V gene TRBV19, with 7 bases identical to TRBD1. Germline values: CDR1 LNHDA, CDR2 SQIVND (reference sequence). The CDR3 is 16 amino acids. The trim removed 8 bases at V and 4 bases at J, leaving 14 bases unmatched. The CDR3 nucleotides are TGTGCCAGTCACATGACAGGGAAAGGATCCGGAAACACCATATATTTT. Amino acid sequence: CASHMTGKGSGNTIYF.

The J gene is TRBJ1-2, the V gene TRBV2, with 10 nucleotides matching TRBD1. The CDR3 length is 14 residues. Germline trimming cut 6 bases from V and 5 bases from J; bases unmatched to any gene: 6. From germline, CDR1 is SNHLY and CDR2 FYNNEI. The CDR3 sequence: CASRSGQGGYGYTF. The CDR3 DNA is TGTGCCAGCAGGAGCGGACAGGGGGGGTATGGCTACACCTTC.

The chain couples TRBV19 to TRBJ2-2; 7 bases agree with TRBD2. V lost 3 bases to trimming and J lost 0 bases; unmatched junction nucleotides: 1. CDR3 length: 15 amino acids. Germline CDR1 LNHDA, CDR2 SQIVND (reference sequence). CDR3 sequence (DNA): TGTGCCAGTAGTATTGGACTAGCGAACACCGGGGAGCTGTTTTTT. Translated, it gives CASSIGLANTGELFF. Combining the CDR3 with reference TRBV19 and TRBJ2-2 gives the whole variable domain DGGITQSPKYLFRKEGQNVTLSCEQNLNHDAMYWYRQDPGQGLRLIYYSQIVNDFQKGDIAEGYSVSREKKESFPLTVTSAQKNPTAFYLCASSIGLANTGELFFGEGSRLTVL.

This chain joins TRBV5-1 and TRBJ2-7; D perhaps matches TRBD1 (6 bases). Germline values: CDR1 SGHRS, CDR2 YFSETQ. V was shortened by 0 bases and J by 1 base, with 11 bases between the two germline ends. This CDR3 has 15 residues. CDR3 nucleotides: TGCGCCAGCAGCTTGGTTCCAGGGGAATCCTACGAGCAGTACTTC. It specifies CASSLVPGESYEQYF. Combining the CDR3 with reference TRBV5-1 and TRBJ2-7 gives the whole variable domain KAGVTQTPRYLIKTRGQQVTLSCSPISGHRSVSWYQQTPGQGLQFLFEYFSETQRNKGNFPGRFSGRQFSNSRSEMNVSTLELGDSALYLCASSLVPGESYEQYFGPGTRLTVT.

This clone was detected only once. This sequence joins TRBV9 and TRBJ2-7; 9 positions match TRBD1. Per germline, CDR1 SGDLS and CDR2 YYNGEE. The J segment lost 3 bases and the V segment lost 0 bases, leaving 4 bases of the junction unmatched. This CDR3 contains 15 residues. The CDR3 DNA follows: TGTGCCAGCAGCGTAGACGGGACAGGGCGCTACGAGCAGTACTTC. Its protein product is CASSVDGTGRYEQYF.

This clone was observed a single time. This chain connects TRBV15 to TRBJ1-3; D not resolved. Germline values: CDR1 LNHNV, CDR2 YYDKDF (reference sequence). Trimming cost V 2 bases and J 3 bases, with 11 bases left between them. CDR3 length equals 15 residues. The CDR3 DNA reads TGTGCCACCAGCAGACCCGGAGACGGTGGAAACACCATATATTTT. Protein: CATSRPGDGGNTIYF.

The chain joins TRBV4-2 to TRBJ2-2; TRBD2 might be the D (7 bases). The V gene lost 0 bases and the J gene lost 3 bases, with 17 bases spanning the gap. Germline V gene sequence: CDR1 LGHNA, CDR2 YNFKEQ. This CDR3 has 18 residues. In nucleotides, the CDR3 is TGTGCCAGCAGCCAAGAAGGGAGGGGGTATAGGGACACCGGGGAGCTGTTTTTT. Its protein product is CASSQEGRGYRDTGELFF.

The rearrangement uses TRBV11-2 and TRBJ2-1, with unresolved D. Trimming removed 0 bases at V and 13 bases at J, with 10 bases between. CDR1 is SGHAT, CDR2 FQNNGV, per germline. The CDR3 spans 12 residues. CDR3 region: CASSLDLGSQFF. CDR3 nucleotide sequence: TGTGCCAGCAGCTTAGATCTTGGCAGTCAGTTCTTC.

The sample holds one count of this clone. The chain carries TRBV29-1 and TRBJ2-2; D is undetermined. CDR1 and CDR2 (germline): SQVTM, ANQGSEA. The germline V and J ends were trimmed by 2 bases and 1 base, with 8 bases remaining between them. The CDR3 has 14 residues. The CDR3: CSVETRRNTGELFF. DNA of the CDR3: TGCAGCGTTGAAACGCGGAGGAACACCGGGGAGCTGTTTTTT.

The rearrangement uses TRBV14 and TRBJ1-1; weak D call: TRBD1 (6 bases). The V end was cut by 0 bases, the J end by 8 bases, with 19 bases between. This CDR3 is built from 16 residues. Germline V CDR1 and CDR2: SGHDN, FVKESK. CDR3: CASSQDRYWGGREAFF. For the CDR3, the DNA is TGTGCCAGCAGCCAAGATCGATATTGGGGGGGCCGGGAAGCTTTCTTT.

A single count supports this clone. J is TRBJ2-7 and V is TRBV2, with a possible D match to TRBD1 (6 bases). The CDR3 contains 14 residues. Trimming removed 8 bases from V and 2 bases from J, with 16 bases in between. Germline V gene data show CDR1 as SNHLY and CDR2 as FYNNEI. The DNA of the CDR3 is TGTGCCAGCCAAAGGCTGGGGGCCCCCTACGAGCAGTACTTC. This sequence encodes CASQRLGAPYEQYF.

V is TRBV6-5 and J is TRBJ2-1, with 9 bases aligning to TRBD1. From germline, CDR1 is MNHEY and CDR2 SVGAGI. The J segment lost 9 bases and the V segment lost 5 bases, leaving 11 bases of the junction unmatched. This CDR3 spans 15 amino acids. In nucleotides, the CDR3 is TGTGCCAGCAGTCCTAGGACAGGGGTAGGTGGTGAGCAGTTCTTC. The encoded protein is CASSPRTGVGGEQFF.

The chain carries TRBV11-2 and TRBJ1-1, with D maybe TRBD1 (6 bases). V lost 5 bases to trimming and J lost 3 bases, with 22 bases between them. Looked up from germline, CDR1 is SGHAT and CDR2 is FQNNGV. CDR3 length: 17 residues. CDR3 amino acids: CASSPGGGRASDTEAFF. The DNA for the CDR3 is TGTGCCAGCAGCCCGGGAGGGGGGCGGGCCTCGGACACTGAAGCTTTCTTT.

V gene TRBV7-2 combines with J gene TRBJ1-2, with TRBD1 matching over 7 bases. V was clipped by 5 bases and J by 4 bases; unmatched bases: 4. Germline CDR1 is SGHTA and CDR2 is FQGNSA. The CDR3 is 13 residues long. The CDR3 DNA is TGTGCCAGCAGCCCGGGACAGCTCTATGGCTACACCTTC. It specifies CASSPGQLYGYTF. Looking up the rest from reference TRBV7-2 and TRBJ1-2 gives the full variable domain: GAGVSQSPSNKVTEKGKDVELRCDPISGHTALYWYRQSLGQGLEFLIYFQGNSAPDKSGLPSDRFSAERTGGSVSTLTIQRTQQEDSAVYLCASSPGQLYGYTFGSGTRLTVV.

This clone was seen a few times. The CDR3 bases are TGTGCCAGCTCACCAGGGACTAGCGGCGAGCAGTACTTC. It specifies CASSPGTSGEQYF. The chain is built from TRBV18 and TRBJ2-7; 11 bases align to TRBD2. The CDR3 is made up of 13 amino acids. Germline trimming cut 2 bases from V and 6 bases from J; bases unmatched to any gene: 0. Germline assignment: CDR1 KGHSH and CDR2 LQKENI.

This chain links TRBV6-2 or TRBV6-3 with TRBJ1-1, with 9 bases lining up with TRBD1. The CDR3 has 14 amino acids. With 5 bases clipped from V and 5 bases from J, the junction kept 6 bases outside the gene matches. Germline CDR1 MNHEY, CDR2 SVGEGT. In DNA form, the CDR3 reads TGTGCCAGCAGTGTCGACAGGGGGGATACTGAAGCTTTCTTT. This translates into CASSVDRGDTEAFF.

V is TRBV7-9 and J is TRBJ2-6; 7 bases map to TRBD1. With 3 bases clipped from V and 3 bases from J, the junction kept 11 bases outside the gene matches. In germline, CDR1 is SEHNR, CDR2 FQNEAQ (reference sequence). This CDR3 has 18 amino acids. The CDR3 DNA is TGTGCCAGCAGCTTTCAAGGGGGCAAGTTGTTTGGGGCCAACGTCCTGACTTTC. It encodes CASSFQGGKLFGANVLTF.

This clone has a handful of counts. This specimen includes other DNA sequences encoding the same CDR3. V and J are TRBV7-2 and TRBJ2-1, with D unclear. The V gene's germline CDR1 is SGHTA and CDR2 FQGNSA. V was shortened by 1 base and J by 7 bases, with 8 bases between the two germline ends. This CDR3 has 13 amino acids. The CDR3 region is CASSLDSYNEQFF. CDR3 sequence (DNA): TGTGCCAGCAGCTTAGACTCGTATAATGAGCAGTTCTTC.

This chain joins TRBV5-6 and TRBJ2-2; tentatively, D is TRBD2 (6 bases). The CDR3 has 16 residues. Per germline, CDR1 SGHDT and CDR2 YYEEEE. The ends were cut back, 3 bases at V and 0 bases at J, with 12 bases in the middle. The chain's CDR3 is CASSSTSFANTGELFF. CDR3 nucleotide sequence: TGTGCCAGCAGCTCGACTAGTTTCGCGAACACCGGGGAGCTGTTTTTT.

The chain recombines TRBV11-2 with TRBJ2-4; 8 positions agree with TRBD1. The CDR3 is 17 residues long. The junction had 8 bases not matched to a gene; V was cut back by 0 bases and J by 4 bases. Germline assignment: CDR1 SGHAT and CDR2 FQNNGV. CDR3 loop: CASSLDLAGGFKNIQYF. Here the CDR3 DNA reads TGTGCCAGCAGCTTAGATCTGGCAGGGGGCTTTAAAAACATTCAGTACTTC.

The chain has TRBV19 and TRBJ2-5; D gene uncertain. The germline gives CDR1 LNHDA, CDR2 SQIVND (reference sequence). The CDR3 runs 15 residues. V was trimmed by 5 bases and J by 1 base, leaving 14 bases between them. CDR3 sequence (DNA): TGTGCCAGTAGTCGCAGTGGCTCCTCCCAAGAGACCCAGTACTTC. This encodes CASSRSGSSQETQYF.

The chain uses TRBV28 and TRBJ1-2; possible D gene TRBD1, 6 bases. The CDR3 spans 15 residues. Germline V lookup: CDR1 MDHEN, CDR2 SYDVKM. Trimming took off 3 bases at V and 4 bases at J, with 15 bases between the two ends. CDR3 sequence reads: CASSLGPGHSYGYTF. The CDR3, as DNA: TGTGCCAGCAGTTTGGGACCGGGACATTCCTATGGCTACACCTTC.

This sequence joins TRBV30 and TRBJ2-3, with 8 bases identical to TRBD2. Looked up from germline, CDR1 is GTSNPN and CDR2 is SVGIG (reference sequence). Trimming removed 4 bases from V and 4 bases from J; junction bases left unmatched: 1. The CDR3 extends over 12 amino acids. CDR3 nucleotide sequence: TGTGCCTGGACCGGGGGGGCAGATACGCAGTATTTT. Translation: CAWTGGADTQYF.

V gene TRBV19 combines with J gene TRBJ2-1; maybe TRBD1 (5 bases). This CDR3 is 15 amino acids long. Trimming removed 3 bases from V and 0 bases from J, with 9 bases in between. Germline values: CDR1 LNHDA, CDR2 SQIVND (reference sequence). The DNA for the CDR3 is TGTGCCAGTAGTATTACCCAGGGCTCCTACAATGAGCAGTTCTTC. This translates into CASSITQGSYNEQFF.

Of note for this clone: A junction end diverges from the germline sequence, so it may reflect a read error. This chain uses TRBV6-5 with TRBJ1-2; D might be TRBD1 (5 bases). The CDR3 is made up of 10 amino acids. The germline gives CDR1 MNHEY, CDR2 SVGAGI. Written as DNA, the CDR3 is TGTGCCAGCAGTTACCGGCGGGGGGGTTTC. It translates to CASSYRRGGF.

The CDR3 DNA sequence: TGTGCCAGCAGGCCTACCTTCTTGAGCAGGCGAGGCTACACCTTC. Translating it yields CASRPTFLSRRGYTF. The V and J genes are TRBV7-9 and TRBJ1-2; D is undetermined. The V end was cut by 6 bases, the J end by 8 bases, with 22 bases between. This CDR3 is built from 15 residues. CDR1 and CDR2 (germline): SEHNR, FQNEAQ (reference sequence).

The rearrangement uses TRBV7-8 and TRBJ1-6; a weak D match, TRBD1 (6 bases). The CDR3 is 14 residues long. Germline V gene lookup returns CDR1 SGHVS and CDR2 FQNEAQ. Trimming took off 5 bases at V and 4 bases at J, with 9 bases between the two ends. CDR3 nucleotide sequence: TGTGCCAGCAGCCGAGGACAGTATAATTCACCCCTCCACTTT. This encodes CASSRGQYNSPLHF.

The genes are TRBV29-1 and TRBJ1-2; D possibly corresponds to TRBD1 (5 bases). Germline V gene sequence: CDR1 SQVTM, CDR2 ANQGSEA. The CDR3 contains 13 residues. V dropped 3 bases and J dropped 4 bases, with 12 bases sitting between them. The CDR3 nucleotides are TGCAGCGTTGAGGACCAAAGGGGCTATGGCTACACCTTC. It encodes CSVEDQRGYGYTF.

The V gene is TRBV6-5, the J gene TRBJ1-4; D not resolved. Germline CDR1 reads MNHEY; CDR2 reads SVGAGI. The CDR3 runs to 15 residues. V was trimmed by 0 bases and J by 3 bases, leaving 8 bases between them. CDR3 coding DNA: TGTGCCAGCAGTTACTCCGGGGTAGCTAATGAAAAACTGTTTTTT. Translation gives CASSYSGVANEKLFF.

Points on this clone: The same CDR3 arises from other DNA sequences in this sample as well. The chain combines TRBV15 with TRBJ2-7; 11 bases are shared with TRBD1. V lost 0 bases to trimming and J lost 4 bases; unmatched junction nucleotides: 5. Germline V lookup: CDR1 LNHNV, CDR2 YYDKDF (reference sequence). CDR3 length equals 16 residues. CDR3 loop: CATSREGGTGGYEQYF. CDR3 DNA: TGTGCCACCAGCAGAGAGGGCGGGACAGGGGGTTACGAGCAGTACTTC.